Below are 2 T cell receptor beta chains sequenced from a single sample in a study of glioma-infiltrating T cells. The iRepertoire nested amplicon-rescue multiplex PCR amplified TCR alpha and beta CDR3s from RNA. MiXCR, run by TCRdb on the multiplex PCR reads, gives a single entry per CDR3 protein. The data contain 400,000 or so distinct CDR3 sequences, roughly two fifths of them singletons. Sequencing was performed on glioma tissue, nonneoplastic brain tissue, or PBMCs (not recorded which). These receptors all stem from a human donor with low-grade glioma or glioblastoma, undergoing nonglioma brain surgery, or in good health (not recorded which).

There are many counts of this clonotype. J is TRBJ2-5 and V is TRBV15; D may be TRBD1 or TRBD2 (5 bases each). The CDR3 consists of 15 residues. V shed 5 bases and J shed 7 bases, with 20 bases lying between them. Germline V CDR1 and CDR2: LNHNV, YYDKDF (reference sequence). CDR3 sequence (DNA): TGTGCCACCAGCGAACCGGGGCAAAACCCTGTGACCCAGTACTTC. The encoded protein is CATSEPGQNPVTQYF.

The chain couples TRBV4-3 to TRBJ2-5, with D tentatively TRBD2 (5 bases). Per germline, CDR1 LGHNA and CDR2 YSLEER. The germline V and J ends were trimmed by 0 bases and 2 bases, with 13 bases remaining between them. This CDR3 is built from 16 residues. CDR3 nucleotides: TGCGCCAGCAGCCAAGATTTGGCGGGCCCTCAAGAGACCCAGTACTTC. Encoded protein: CASSQDLAGPQETQYF.